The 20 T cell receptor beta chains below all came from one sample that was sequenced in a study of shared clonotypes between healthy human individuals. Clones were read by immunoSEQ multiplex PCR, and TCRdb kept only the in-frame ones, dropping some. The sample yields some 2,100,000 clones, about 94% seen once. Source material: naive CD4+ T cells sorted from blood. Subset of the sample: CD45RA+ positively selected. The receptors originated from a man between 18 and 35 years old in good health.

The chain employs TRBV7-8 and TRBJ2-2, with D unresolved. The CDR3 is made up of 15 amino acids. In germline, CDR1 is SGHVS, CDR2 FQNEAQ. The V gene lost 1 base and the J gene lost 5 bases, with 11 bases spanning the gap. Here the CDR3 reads CASSLGGVGTGELFF. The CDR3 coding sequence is TGTGCCAGCAGCTTAGGTGGGGTAGGAACCGGGGAGCTGTTTTTT. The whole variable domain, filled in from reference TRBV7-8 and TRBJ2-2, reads GAGVSQSPRYKVAKRGQDVALRCDPISGHVSLFWYQQALGQGPEFLTYFQNEAQLDKSGLPSDRFFAERPEGSVSTLKIQRTQQEDSAVYLCASSLGGVGTGELFFGEGSRLTVL.

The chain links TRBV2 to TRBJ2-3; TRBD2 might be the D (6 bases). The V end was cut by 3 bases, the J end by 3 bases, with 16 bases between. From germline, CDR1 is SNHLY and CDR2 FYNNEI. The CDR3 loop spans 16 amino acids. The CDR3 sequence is CASSEERRRETDTQYF. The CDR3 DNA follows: TGTGCCAGCAGTGAGGAACGCCGGAGGGAGACAGATACGCAGTATTTT.

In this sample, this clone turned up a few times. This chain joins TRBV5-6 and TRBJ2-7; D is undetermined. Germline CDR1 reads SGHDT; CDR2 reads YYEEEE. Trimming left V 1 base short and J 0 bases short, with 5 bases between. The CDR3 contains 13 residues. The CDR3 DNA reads TGTGCCAGCAGCTTGTGGTTCTCCTACGAGCAGTACTTC. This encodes CASSLWFSYEQYF.

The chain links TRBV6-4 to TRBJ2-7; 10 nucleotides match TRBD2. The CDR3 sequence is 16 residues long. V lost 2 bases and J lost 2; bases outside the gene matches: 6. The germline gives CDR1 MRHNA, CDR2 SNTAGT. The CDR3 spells CASSDPGLADPYEQYF. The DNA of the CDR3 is TGTGCCAGCAGTGACCCTGGACTAGCGGACCCCTACGAGCAGTACTTC.

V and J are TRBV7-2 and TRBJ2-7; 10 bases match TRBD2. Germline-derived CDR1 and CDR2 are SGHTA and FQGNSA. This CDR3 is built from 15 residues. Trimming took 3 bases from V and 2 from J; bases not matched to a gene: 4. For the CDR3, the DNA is TGTGCCAGCAGCTTGGGGACTAGCGATCCCTACGAGCAGTACTTC. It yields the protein CASSLGTSDPYEQYF.

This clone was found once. CDR3 region: CAWSVEYTGELFF. DNA of the CDR3: TGTGCCTGGAGTGTAGAGTACACCGGGGAGCTGTTTTTT. The genes are TRBV30 and TRBJ2-2; D not certain. Germline assignment: CDR1 GTSNPN and CDR2 SVGIG (reference sequence). CDR3 size: 13 residues. The V end was cut by 0 bases, the J end by 3 bases, with 5 bases between.

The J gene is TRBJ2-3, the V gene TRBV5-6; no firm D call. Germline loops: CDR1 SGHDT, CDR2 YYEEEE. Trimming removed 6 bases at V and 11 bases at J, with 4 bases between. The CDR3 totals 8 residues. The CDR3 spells CASTKQYF. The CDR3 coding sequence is TGTGCCAGCACCAAGCAGTATTTT.

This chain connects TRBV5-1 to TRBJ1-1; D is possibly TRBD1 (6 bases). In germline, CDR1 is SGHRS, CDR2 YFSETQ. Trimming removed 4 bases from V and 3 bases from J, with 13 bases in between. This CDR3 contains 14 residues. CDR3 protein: CASSQTDRHTEAFF. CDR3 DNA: TGCGCCAGCAGCCAGACGGACAGACACACTGAAGCTTTCTTT. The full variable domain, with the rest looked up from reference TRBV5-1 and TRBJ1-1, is KAGVTQTPRYLIKTRGQQVTLSCSPISGHRSVSWYQQTPGQGLQFLFEYFSETQRNKGNFPGRFSGRQFSNSRSEMNVSTLELGDSALYLCASSQTDRHTEAFFGQGTRLTVV.

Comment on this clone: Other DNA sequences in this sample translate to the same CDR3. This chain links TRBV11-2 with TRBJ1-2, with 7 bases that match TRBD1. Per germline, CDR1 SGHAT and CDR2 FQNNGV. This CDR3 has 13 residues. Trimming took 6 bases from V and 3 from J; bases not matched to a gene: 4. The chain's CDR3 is CASSPDRDYGYTF. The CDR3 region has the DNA TGTGCCAGCAGTCCCGACAGGGACTATGGCTACACCTTC.

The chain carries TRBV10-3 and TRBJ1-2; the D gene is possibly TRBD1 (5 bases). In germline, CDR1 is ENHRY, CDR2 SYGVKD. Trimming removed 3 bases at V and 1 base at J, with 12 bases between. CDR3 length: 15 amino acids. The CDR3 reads CAISDDWGFNYGYTF. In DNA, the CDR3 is TGTGCCATCAGTGATGATTGGGGCTTTAACTATGGCTACACCTTC.

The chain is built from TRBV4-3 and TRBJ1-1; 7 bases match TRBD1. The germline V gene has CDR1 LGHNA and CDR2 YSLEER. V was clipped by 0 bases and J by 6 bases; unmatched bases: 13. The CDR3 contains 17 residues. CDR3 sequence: CASSQEEGGGLSAEAFF. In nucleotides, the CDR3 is TGCGCCAGCAGCCAAGAAGAAGGGGGCGGTCTGTCGGCTGAAGCTTTCTTT.

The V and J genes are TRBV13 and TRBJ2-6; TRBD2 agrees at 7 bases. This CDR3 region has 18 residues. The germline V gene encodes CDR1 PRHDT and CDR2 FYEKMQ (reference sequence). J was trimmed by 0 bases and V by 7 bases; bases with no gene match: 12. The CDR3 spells CASKNRTGGISGANVLTF. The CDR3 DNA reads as TGTGCCAGCAAAAACAGAACCGGGGGGATCTCTGGGGCCAACGTCCTGACTTTC. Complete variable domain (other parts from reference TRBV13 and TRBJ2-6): AAGVIQSPRHLIKEKRETATLKCYPIPRHDTVYWYQQGPGQDPQFLISFYEKMQSDKGSIPDRFSAQQFSDYHSELNMSSLELGDSALYFCASKNRTGGISGANVLTFGAGSRLTVL.

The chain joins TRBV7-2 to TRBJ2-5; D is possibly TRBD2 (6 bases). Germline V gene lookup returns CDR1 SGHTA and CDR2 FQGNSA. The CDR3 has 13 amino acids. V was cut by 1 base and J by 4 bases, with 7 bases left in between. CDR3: CASSLGTIETQYF. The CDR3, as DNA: TGTGCCAGCAGCTTAGGGACTATAGAGACCCAGTACTTC.

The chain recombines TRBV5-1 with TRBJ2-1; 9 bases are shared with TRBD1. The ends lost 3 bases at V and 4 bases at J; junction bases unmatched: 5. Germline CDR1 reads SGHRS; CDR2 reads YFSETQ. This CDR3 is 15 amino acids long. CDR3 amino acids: CASSSPGTGYNEQFF. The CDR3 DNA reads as TGCGCCAGCAGCTCCCCCGGGACAGGGTACAATGAGCAGTTCTTC.

CDR3 nucleotide sequence: TGTGCCAGCAGCTATTGGACTAGCGGGGCTAAAGATACGCAGTATTTT. Protein product: CASSYWTSGAKDTQYF. V usage is TRBV11-2 and J usage is TRBJ2-3; TRBD2 matches at 12 bases. Germline loops: CDR1 SGHAT, CDR2 FQNNGV. Trimming removed 4 bases from V and 5 bases from J; junction bases left unmatched: 7. CDR3 length: 16 amino acids.

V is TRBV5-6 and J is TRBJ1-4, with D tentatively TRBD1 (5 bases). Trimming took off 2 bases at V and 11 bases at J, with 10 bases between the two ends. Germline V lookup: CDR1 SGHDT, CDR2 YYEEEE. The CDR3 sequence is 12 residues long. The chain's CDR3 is CASSLQDGKLFF. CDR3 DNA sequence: TGTGCCAGCAGCTTACAGGATGGGAAACTGTTTTTT.

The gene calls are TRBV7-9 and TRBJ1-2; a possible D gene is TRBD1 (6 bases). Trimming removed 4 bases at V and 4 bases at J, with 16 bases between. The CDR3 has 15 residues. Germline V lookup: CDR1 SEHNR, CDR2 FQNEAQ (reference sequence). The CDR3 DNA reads TGTGCCAGCAGCTCTAGTGACAGGCAGGTCTATGGCTACACCTTC. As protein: CASSSSDRQVYGYTF.

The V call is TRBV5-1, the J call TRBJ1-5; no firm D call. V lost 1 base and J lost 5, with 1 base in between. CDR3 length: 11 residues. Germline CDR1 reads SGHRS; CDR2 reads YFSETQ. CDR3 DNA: TGCGCCAGCAGCTTGCATCAGCCCCAGCATTTT. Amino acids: CASSLHQPQHF.

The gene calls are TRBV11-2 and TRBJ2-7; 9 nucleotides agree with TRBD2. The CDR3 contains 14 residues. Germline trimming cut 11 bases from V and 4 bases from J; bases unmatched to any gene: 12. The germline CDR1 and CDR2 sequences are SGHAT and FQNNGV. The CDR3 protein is CARTSREGRYEQYF. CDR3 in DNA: TGTGCCCGAACTTCGCGGGAGGGCCGGTACGAGCAGTACTTC.

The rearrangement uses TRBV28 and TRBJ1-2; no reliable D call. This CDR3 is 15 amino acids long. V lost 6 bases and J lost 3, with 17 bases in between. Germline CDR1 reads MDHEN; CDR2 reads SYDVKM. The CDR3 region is CASSAELDGYYGYTF. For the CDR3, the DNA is TGTGCCAGCAGCGCCGAGCTGGACGGTTACTATGGCTACACCTTC.